The present TCR beta chain was sequenced within a study of T cell responses to AZD1222 COVID-19 vaccine. Measured with immunoSEQ multiplex PCR; TCRdb has only the in-frame clones, and not every one. The sample yields about 150,000 clones, 88% seen once. Study-level findings and limits: Unmutated regions of variants are reportedly targeted by nearly half of spike-specific TCRs. Baseline serostatus was positive in only a handful of AZD1222 recipients. The study found vaccine-associated CD4 TCRs spanning spike, dominant at 160-218 and 743-854. White British ancestry dominated among donors, who included more females, and clonal diversity was possibly underestimated.

About this clone itself: Antigen: not known.

The CDR3 covers 15 residues. V gave up 1 base and J gave up 7 bases, with 14 bases separating them. From germline, CDR1 is MDHEN and CDR2 SYDVKM. This receptor was identified in an adult who had recovered from COVID-19. The sequencing used peripheral blood, collected after recovery from COVID-19. The V gene is TRBV28, the J gene TRBJ1-5, with D uncertain. CDR3 loop: CASSLYPGYDQPQHF. The CDR3 DNA is TGTGCCAGCAGTTTATACCCAGGATATGACCAGCCCCAGCATTTT.